These T cell receptor beta chains were read from a single sample in a study of T cell repertoires in cytomegalovirus infection. For these receptors, no antigen is known. TCRdb re-called the reads through MiXCR, storing one row per CDR3 protein. Among around 340,000 distinct CDR3 sequences, just under 30% were seen once, and the ten largest hold roughly 20%. The input for sequencing was cultured PBMCs, taken from culture after CMV antigen stimulation. The receptors were gathered from a human donor in good health (CMV status not recorded). Some clones in this sample may be carry-over from other donors' samples. Each CDR3 is given with its conserved first and last residue. The D gene is left open where the match is weak. Rows may omit the clone size; those that give it use once, few, many or a size class.

V gene	J gene	D gene	clone size	CDR3 protein	CDR3 DNA
TRBV28	TRBJ2-7	.	.	CASSLGDTRPSYEQYF	TGTGCCAGCAGTTTAGGCGACACCCGCCCCTCCTACGAGCAGTACTTC
TRBV6-6	TRBJ1-2	TRBD1	.	CASIQGQGVEGYTF	TGTGCCAGCATCCAAGGACAGGGGGTGGAGGGCTACACCTTC
TRBV19	TRBJ1-6	.	few	CASSIDRQLNSPLHF	TGTGCCAGTAGTATAGATCGCCAGCTTAATTCACCCCTCCACTTT
TRBV7-9	TRBJ1-2	.	many	CASSPGTSYGYTF	TGTGCCAGCAGCCCAGGGACTTCCTATGGCTACACCTTC
TRBV20-1	TRBJ2-1	TRBD2	many	CSASLRGAGNEQFF	TGCAGTGCTTCCTTGCGGGGGGCGGGGAATGAGCAGTTCTTC
TRBV6-5	TRBJ1-2	TRBD1	few	CASSRGDSLNTF	TGTGCCAGCAGCCGGGGGGACAGTCTAAACACCTTC
TRBV7-2	TRBJ2-7	TRBD2	.	CASSATSSYEQYF	TGTGCCAGCAGCGCGACTAGCTCGTACGAGCAGTACTTC
TRBV2	TRBJ1-2	.	.	CASGGTAGTYGYTF	TGTGCCAGCGGCGGGACCGCCGGAACCTATGGCTACACCTTC
TRBV9	TRBJ2-7	.	.	CASSVDGEPSYEQYF	TGTGCCAGCAGCGTAGATGGGGAACCCTCCTACGAGCAGTACTTC
TRBV7-8	TRBJ2-7	.	.	CASSSSWQGGAYEQYF	TGTGCCAGCAGCTCTAGCTGGCAGGGGGGGGCCTACGAGCAGTACTTC
TRBV24-1	TRBJ2-5	TRBD2	.	CATSAVAGVEQETQYF	TGTGCCACCAGTGCCGTAGCGGGAGTGGAGCAAGAGACCCAGTACTTC
TRBV7-3	TRBJ2-3	TRBD2	few	CASTQERGGTDTQYF	TGTGCCAGCACCCAAGAACGGGGGGGCACAGATACGCAGTATTTT
TRBV5-1	TRBJ2-1	.	.	CASSSEGTDPYNEQFF	TGCGCCAGCAGCTCGGAAGGGACGGATCCCTACAATGAGCAGTTCTTC
TRBV18	TRBJ2-1	.	.	CASSPEADSYNEQFF	TGTGCCAGCTCACCAGAAGCGGACTCCTACAATGAGCAGTTCTTC
TRBV2	TRBJ2-7	.	.	CASSTGQVSYEQYF	TGTGCCAGCAGTACGGGACAAGTGTCCTACGAGCAGTACTTC